The 28 T cell receptor beta chains reported below all come from one sample, sequenced in a study of beta chain features in type 1 diabetes. These TCRs are of unknown antigen specificity. Study outcomes and limitations: TCRB CDR3s were moderately but significantly shorter in Type 1 diabetes patients in all four CD4+ subsets.

Sequencing targeted expressed TCRB transcripts, as all isolated RNA had been reverse transcribed. Sequenced by immunoSEQ multiplex PCR; TCRdb stores in-frame clones only, minus some. The sample includes around 260,000 clones, approximately 24% of them seen just once. Sequenced material: naive CD4+ T cells from blood. These receptor sequences come from a young woman with type 1 diabetes.

The rearrangement links TRBV4-1 to TRBJ2-1; D remains unclear. Per the germline V gene, CDR1 is MGHRA and CDR2 is YSYEKL. Between the trimmed V and J ends, which lost 0 bases and 9 bases, there was a span of 6 bases. The CDR3 totals 12 residues. The CDR3 reads CASSQESSEQFF. For the CDR3, the DNA is TGCGCCAGCAGCCAAGAGTCCAGTGAGCAGTTCTTC.

V and J are TRBV6-5 and TRBJ2-1; D is unresolved. From germline, CDR1 is MNHEY and CDR2 SVGAGI. Trimming took 3 bases from V and 0 from J, leaving 9 bases between them. This CDR3 is 15 amino acids long. The CDR3 DNA is TGTGCCAGCAGTTATGGCTCCAGCTCCTACAATGAGCAGTTCTTC. Encoded protein: CASSYGSSSYNEQFF.

The chain joins TRBV4-1 to TRBJ2-3; TRBD2 agrees at 12 bases. CDR3 size: 16 residues. The V and J ends lost 5 bases and 3 bases, in that order; junction bases with no gene match: 6. Germline V gene lookup returns CDR1 MGHRA and CDR2 YSYEKL. The chain's CDR3 is CASSDLLAGGTDTQYF. In nucleotides, the CDR3 is TGCGCCAGCAGCGACTTGCTAGCGGGAGGGACAGATACGCAGTATTTT.

The chain joins TRBV5-1 to TRBJ2-7; TRBD2 might be the D (6 bases). The CDR3 spans 14 residues. The germline CDR1 and CDR2 sequences are SGHRS and YFSETQ. The V end was cut by 5 bases, the J end by 5 bases, with 17 bases between. The CDR3 is CASRAATSSHEQYF. The CDR3 DNA sequence: TGCGCCAGCAGAGCGGCGACTAGTTCACACGAGCAGTACTTC.

In this sample, this clone turned up a few times. This chain joins TRBV4-2 and TRBJ2-1, with D possibly being TRBD1 (5 bases). CDR3 size: 14 residues. In germline, CDR1 is LGHNA, CDR2 YNFKEQ. V was trimmed by 1 base and J by 8 bases, leaving 12 bases between them. The CDR3 DNA reads as TGTGCCAGCAGCCAAGTCGGCAGGGTCTATGAGCAGTTCTTC. This sequence encodes CASSQVGRVYEQFF.

This clone has a handful of counts. The chain is built from TRBV6-5 and TRBJ1-2, with D perhaps matching TRBD1 (6 bases). V shed 2 bases and J shed 6 bases, with 7 bases lying between them. Looked up from germline, CDR1 is MNHEY and CDR2 is SVGAGI. The CDR3 consists of 12 residues. CDR3 in DNA: TGTGCCAGCAGTTACGACAGGAATGGCTACACCTTC. This encodes CASSYDRNGYTF.

V usage is TRBV29-1 and J usage is TRBJ1-1; no definite D call. V was pared by 1 base and J by 3 bases, with 9 bases between. Germline V gene data show CDR1 as SQVTM and CDR2 as ANQGSEA. CDR3 length: 13 amino acids. The CDR3 nucleotides read TGCAGCGTTGAAGTGAGGTTAGACACTGAAGCTTTCTTT. This encodes CSVEVRLDTEAFF.

The chain carries TRBV25-1 and TRBJ1-2; D remains unclear. With 4 bases removed from V and 1 base from J, the gap between germline ends came to 4 bases. Germline V gives CDR1 MGHDK, CDR2 SYGVNS. This CDR3 is built from 12 residues. This CDR3 reads CASSAYNYGYTF. The CDR3 nucleotides read TGTGCCAGCAGTGCGTATAACTATGGCTACACCTTC.

The gene calls are TRBV5-5 and TRBJ1-1, with 7 bases matching TRBD1. The V and J ends lost 7 bases and 5 bases, in that order; junction bases with no gene match: 5. CDR3 length: 12 amino acids. CDR1 SGHKS and CDR2 YYEKEE come from the germline V gene (reference sequence). CDR3 protein: CASGNRGTEAFF. CDR3 nucleotides: TGTGCCAGCGGAAACAGGGGAACTGAAGCTTTCTTT.

The genes are TRBV4-1 and TRBJ2-7; 7 bases line up with TRBD2. This CDR3 is 18 amino acids long. Germline V gene lookup returns CDR1 MGHRA and CDR2 YSYEKL. Losses at the gene ends were 4 bases for V and 0 bases for J; bases not matched to a gene: 15. CDR3: CASSPLYLSGFYSYEQYF. The DNA of the CDR3 is TGCGCCAGCAGCCCGCTGTACCTTAGCGGGTTTTACTCCTACGAGCAGTACTTC.

This clone has a handful of counts. This chain connects TRBV13 to TRBJ2-1, with D possibly matching TRBD1 (5 bases). Trimming stripped 3 bases from V and 7 bases from J, with 7 bases between. Germline CDR1 reads PRHDT; CDR2 reads FYEKMQ (reference sequence). The CDR3 covers 12 residues. CDR3 in amino acids: CASSFSGNEQFF. CDR3 nucleotide sequence: TGTGCCAGCAGCTTCTCAGGGAATGAGCAGTTCTTC.

This clone was counted between two and nine times. The J gene is TRBJ1-3, the V gene TRBV30; 9 nucleotides align to TRBD1. V was pared by 5 bases and J by 1 base, with 12 bases of the junction left unmatched. CDR3 length: 17 amino acids. Germline CDR1 and CDR2: GTSNPN and SVGIG (reference sequence). The CDR3: CAWYTRDRVVSGNTIYF. The CDR3 region has the DNA TGTGCCTGGTACACTCGGGACAGGGTCGTTTCTGGAAACACCATATATTTT. The variable domain in full, completed from reference TRBV30 and TRBJ1-3, reads SQTIHQWPATLVQPVGSPLSLECTVEGTSNPNLYWYRQAAGRGLQLLFYSVGIGQISSEVPQNLSASRPQDRQFILSSKKLLLSDSGFYLCAWYTRDRVVSGNTIYFGEGSWLTVV.

The chain couples TRBV11-3 to TRBJ2-1; maybe TRBD2 (6 bases). Germline assignment: CDR1 SGHNT and CDR2 YENEEA. This CDR3 spans 14 amino acids. V was trimmed by 5 bases and J by 5 bases, leaving 13 bases between them. In DNA form, the CDR3 reads TGTGCCAGCAGCGCGAGGGACTTTAACAATGAGCAGTTCTTC. It specifies CASSARDFNNEQFF.

This clone has more than one count but fewer than ten. The chain joins TRBV11-3 to TRBJ2-1; 7 positions agree with TRBD2. The CDR3 extends over 14 amino acids. CDR1 is SGHNT, CDR2 YENEEA, per germline. The V and J ends lost 6 bases and 4 bases, in that order; junction bases with no gene match: 6. As DNA, the CDR3 is TGTGCCAGCAGTGAGGCGGGAGATTACAATGAGCAGTTCTTC. It codes for CASSEAGDYNEQFF.

The sample holds a few counts of this clone. J is TRBJ2-3 and V is TRBV15, with TRBD2 as a possible D gene (6 bases). The CDR3 totals 16 residues. Trimming stripped 1 base from V and 2 bases from J, with 13 bases between. CDR1 LNHNV and CDR2 YYDKDF come from the germline V gene (reference sequence). The CDR3 here is CATSRGYGSDTDTQYF. The CDR3 DNA is TGTGCCACCAGCAGAGGATACGGGAGCGACACAGATACGCAGTATTTT.

The rearrangement joins TRBV9 to TRBJ2-7; 12 bases align to TRBD2. The trim removed 2 bases at V and 7 bases at J, leaving 16 bases unmatched. This CDR3 spans 18 amino acids. CDR1 and CDR2 (germline): SGDLS, YYNGEE. CDR3 loop: CASSVSPSGRASRGEQYF. DNA of the CDR3: TGTGCCAGCAGCGTCTCCCCTAGCGGGAGGGCCTCTAGGGGAGAGCAGTACTTC.

This clone was counted only a few times. The chain couples TRBV5-1 to TRBJ2-3, with D perhaps TRBD2 (5 bases). Germline loops: CDR1 SGHRS, CDR2 YFSETQ. The V end was cut by 4 bases, the J end by 1 base, with 10 bases between. There are 14 residues in the CDR3. The CDR3 coding sequence is TGCGCCAGCAGCGGCCAACTAGGCACAGATACGCAGTATTTT. Translation: CASSGQLGTDTQYF.

This clone appeared a few times. CDR3: CASSANRITDTQYF. The CDR3 nucleotides are TGTGCCAGCAGTGCAAACAGAATCACAGATACGCAGTATTTT. The gene calls are TRBV2 and TRBJ2-3; the D is unclear. The CDR3 has 14 amino acids. Trimming pared 4 bases from V and 2 bases from J, leaving 10 bases between. Germline V lookup: CDR1 SNHLY, CDR2 FYNNEI.

J is TRBJ1-4 and V is TRBV7-9; D gene ambiguous. Per the germline V gene, CDR1 is SEHNR and CDR2 is FQNEAQ (reference sequence). CDR3 length equals 11 residues. Trimming shortened V by 3 bases and J by 11 bases, and 7 bases separated the two germline ends. This CDR3 reads CASSLTGKLFF. The DNA of the CDR3 is TGTGCCAGCAGCTTGACTGGGAAACTGTTTTTT.

The chain links TRBV18 to TRBJ2-2, with D uncertain. V lost 4 bases, J lost 0 bases, and 6 bases lay in between. CDR1 is KGHSH, CDR2 LQKENI, per germline. The CDR3 totals 14 residues. CDR3 region: CASSLRTNTGELFF. The CDR3 region has the DNA TGTGCCAGCTCACTCAGGACGAACACCGGGGAGCTGTTTTTT.

On this clone: Other nucleotide sequences in the sample specify the same CDR3. The chain employs TRBV30 and TRBJ1-2; no clear D gene. V was shortened by 0 bases and J by 5 bases, with 7 bases between the two germline ends. Looked up from germline, CDR1 is GTSNPN and CDR2 is SVGIG (reference sequence). This CDR3 is 12 amino acids long. The CDR3 is CAWSVTGYGYTF. Here the CDR3 DNA reads TGTGCCTGGAGTGTAACGGGTTATGGCTACACCTTC. Full variable domain (missing parts from reference TRBV30 and TRBJ1-2): SQTIHQWPATLVQPVGSPLSLECTVEGTSNPNLYWYRQAAGRGLQLLFYSVGIGQISSEVPQNLSASRPQDRQFILSSKKLLLSDSGFYLCAWSVTGYGYTFGSGTRLTVV.

This clone was counted only a few times. The chain links TRBV9 to TRBJ2-3; TRBD2 matches 10 bases. The CDR3 extends over 17 amino acids. Germline-derived CDR1 and CDR2 are SGDLS and YYNGEE. The ends lost 2 bases at V and 1 base at J; junction bases unmatched: 7. The CDR3 loop reads CASSVGHGTSGTDTQYF. The DNA for the CDR3 is TGTGCCAGCAGCGTTGGCCATGGGACTAGCGGCACAGATACGCAGTATTTT.

The rearrangement uses TRBV28 and TRBJ2-7, with D possibly TRBD1 on 5 matching bases. The V and J ends lost 7 bases and 0 bases respectively, with 10 bases between them. This CDR3 is built from 13 residues. CDR1 is MDHEN, CDR2 SYDVKM, per germline. This CDR3 is CASTRQSSYEQYF. CDR3 coding DNA: TGTGCCAGCACGCGACAGTCCTCCTACGAGCAGTACTTC.

V is TRBV6-6 and J is TRBJ2-7, with TRBD2 matching 8 bases. Trimming cost V 6 bases and J 2 bases; bases outside gene matches: 6. CDR3 size: 14 residues. The V gene's germline CDR1 is MNHNY and CDR2 SVGAGI (reference sequence). The CDR3 sequence is CASRRSGDAYEQYF. The CDR3 bases are TGTGCCAGCAGACGTAGCGGGGACGCCTACGAGCAGTACTTC.

This chain joins TRBV18 and TRBJ1-1; a possible D gene is TRBD1 (5 bases). This CDR3 has 15 amino acids. Per germline, CDR1 KGHSH and CDR2 LQKENI. V lost 1 base and J lost 1, with 10 bases in between. DNA of the CDR3: TGTGCCAGCTCACCACGGGACGGGGGGAACACTGAAGCTTTCTTT. Residues: CASSPRDGGNTEAFF.

This clone has more than one count but fewer than ten. The chain couples TRBV10-2 to TRBJ2-5; unclear D gene. The germline V and J ends were trimmed by 10 bases and 4 bases, with 16 bases remaining between them. Germline CDR1 reads WSHSY; CDR2 reads SAAADI. The CDR3 has 13 amino acids. In DNA form, the CDR3 reads TGCGCCACTTTTCGAGGCCGCGGAGAGACCCAGTACTTC. Translated, it gives CATFRGRGETQYF.

This clone came up once. This chain joins TRBV19 and TRBJ1-4; TRBD1 agrees at 10 bases. Trimming cost V 5 bases and J 6 bases; bases outside gene matches: 6. This CDR3 region has 15 residues. CDR1 and CDR2 from the germline V gene are LNHDA and SQIVND (reference sequence). CDR3 in amino acids: CASSALTGGDEKLFF. CDR3 nucleotide sequence: TGTGCCAGTAGTGCCCTGACAGGGGGCGATGAAAAACTGTTTTTT.

The gene calls are TRBV25-1 and TRBJ2-2; 8 bases match TRBD1. The junction had 7 bases not matched to a gene; V was cut back by 4 bases and J by 6 bases. The CDR3 consists of 15 residues. Germline V gives CDR1 MGHDK, CDR2 SYGVNS. CDR3 sequence reads: CASSGETGVSGELFF. The CDR3 nucleotides are TGTGCCAGCAGTGGCGAGACAGGGGTGTCCGGGGAGCTGTTTTTT.